The next 10 T cell receptor delta chains were all read from a single sample in a study of Vδ1+ human thymocytes (dated by TCRdb to about 2018). The paper's findings and limits, for the study overall: Thymic TRG and TRD repertoires appeared highly polyclonal with Gaussian CDR3 length distributions, unlike oligoclonal peripheral blood repertoires.

TCRdb lists the instrument as Illumina MiSeq. RNA was isolated using the RNeasy mini kit, and reverse transcription was performed with Superscript III. CDR3 amplicons were generated by multiplex PCR with pooled V-gene forward primers and a constant-region reverse primer carrying Illumina adaptor overhangs. The public reads were reprocessed by TCRdb using CATT, and rows of matching DNA were later combined. The sample data list about 58,000 delta-chain clones, and around 16% of these were observed just once. The ten largest clonotypes hold about 0.38% of the sample. Antigens for these TCRs are unknown. Source material: Vdelta1+ gamma-delta thymocytes from the thymus. This sample's cell subset or site label indicates: FACS-sorted CD3+ TCRalphabeta- TCRVdelta1+ TCRVdelta2- thymocytes. These TCRs come from a girl in the first two years of life who had congenital heart surgery.

There are a few counts of this clone. V is TRDV1 and J is TRDJ1; 12 positions agree with TRDD3. V lost 5 bases and J lost 0; bases outside the gene matches: 22. Germline loops: CDR1 TSWWSYY, CDR2 QGS. This CDR3 is 22 amino acids long. The CDR3 is CALGKGPSHDVLGDTHTDKLIF. The CDR3 DNA is TGTGCTCTTGGGAAGGGGCCTTCCCACGACGTACTGGGGGATACCCACACCGATAAACTCATCTTT.

V and J are TRDV1 and TRDJ1; D is undetermined. Looked up from germline, CDR1 is TSWWSYY and CDR2 is QGS. V lost 2 bases to trimming and J lost 0 bases, with 13 bases between them. CDR3 length equals 16 residues. CDR3 coding DNA: TGTGCTCTTGGGGAAGGTTTGGTGGAGCACACCGATAAACTCATCTTT. Translated: CALGEGLVEHTDKLIF.

The chain uses TRDV1 and TRDJ1; TRDD3 aligns across 11 bases. V gave up 4 bases and J gave up 3 bases; unmatched junction bases: 10. This CDR3 spans 17 amino acids. Germline assignment: CDR1 TSWWSYY and CDR2 QGS. The CDR3 is CALGALGDTQEADKLIF. CDR3 nucleotide sequence: TGTGCTCTTGGGGCTTTGGGGGATACGCAGGAGGCCGATAAACTCATCTTT.

This clone came up a few times. V gene TRDV1 combines with J gene TRDJ1; TRDD3 agrees at 7 bases. This CDR3 contains 18 residues. Losses at the gene ends were 3 bases for V and 0 bases for J; bases not matched to a gene: 13. CDR1 and CDR2 from the germline V gene are TSWWSYY and QGS. The CDR3 here is CALGDHRVLGKDTDKLIF. CDR3 coding DNA: TGTGCTCTTGGGGACCACCGAGTACTGGGGAAGGACACCGATAAACTCATCTTT.

The gene calls are TRDV1 and TRDJ1; the match to TRDD2 covers 7 bases. V shed 5 bases, J shed 3 bases, and the junction held 15 bases outside the gene matches. Germline V gene lookup returns CDR1 TSWWSYY and CDR2 QGS. The CDR3 covers 17 residues. CDR3: CALGKSLPIENADKLIF. The CDR3, as DNA: TGTGCTCTTGGGAAATCACTTCCTATTGAAAATGCCGATAAACTCATCTTT.

The chain couples TRDV1 to TRDJ1; 10 bases fit TRDD3. The V segment lost 3 bases and the J segment 1 base; nucleotides outside the gene matches: 17. The CDR3 sequence is 20 residues long. The germline gives CDR1 TSWWSYY, CDR2 QGS. CDR3 loop: CALGEAFLNWGMSPTDKLIF. The DNA for the CDR3 is TGTGCTCTTGGGGAGGCCTTCCTAAACTGGGGGATGTCACCCACCGATAAACTCATCTTT.

The gene calls are TRDV1 and TRDJ1, with 8 bases matching TRDD3. This CDR3 is 23 amino acids long. V dropped 2 bases and J dropped 2; count of bases not matched to a gene: 28. Germline CDR1 reads TSWWSYY; CDR2 reads QGS. The CDR3 DNA is TGTGCTCTTGGGGAAACAACACGAACCTATCTACGGGTGGGGGATTGTTATACCGATAAACTCATCTTT. Residues: CALGETTRTYLRVGDCYTDKLIF.

By its share, this clone is medium-sized. The chain employs TRDV2 and TRDJ1; TRDD3 agrees at 10 bases. The CDR3 consists of 15 residues. Germline V gene sequence: CDR1 GEAIGNYY, CDR2 EKD. The J segment lost 3 bases and the V segment lost 0 bases, leaving 3 bases of the junction unmatched. CDR3 in DNA: TGTGCCTGTGACACCTTGGGGGGATACGCCGATAAACTCATCTTT. Amino acid sequence: CACDTLGGYADKLIF.

This clone has a handful of counts. V and J are TRDV1 and TRDJ1; 7 bases align to TRDD3. The germline V gene encodes CDR1 TSWWSYY and CDR2 QGS. CDR3 length: 18 residues. Unmatched junction bases numbered 14, after V lost 4 bases and J lost 0 bases. Here the CDR3 reads CALGGGGSIKMDTDKLIF. Here the CDR3 DNA reads TGTGCTCTTGGGGGAGGGGGATCCATAAAGATGGACACCGATAAACTCATCTTT.

The chain joins TRDV1 to TRDJ1; the match to TRDD3 covers 7 bases. V lost 10 bases, J lost 0 bases, and 20 bases stayed unmatched. The germline gives CDR1 TSWWSYY, CDR2 QGS. The length of the CDR3 is 18 residues. The CDR3 coding sequence is TGTGCTCAAACGAGGAACGGCCTGGGGGTCATGTACACCGATAAACTCATCTTT. This sequence encodes CAQTRNGLGVMYTDKLIF.